This T cell receptor beta chain was sequenced in a study of OX40 agonist ivuxolimab in advanced cancers. This CDR3 spans 16 amino acids. Trimming removed 3 bases at V and 0 bases at J, with 16 bases between. Germline-derived CDR1 and CDR2 are SGHRS and YFSETQ. Only one count was recorded for this clone. The data were produced by immunoSEQ multiplex PCR, yet TCRdb's version contains in-frame clones alone and is incomplete. The sample yields about 75,000 clones, around 87% seen once. This chain connects TRBV5-1 to TRBJ2-7, with D tentatively TRBD1 (6 bases). This sequence originates from an adult with an advanced solid tumor such as melanoma, head and neck, liver or kidney cancer. Sample: CD4+ or CD8+ T cells sorted from blood, taken in a trial of the OX40 agonist ivuxolimab. CDR3 protein: CASSYFQLTGSYEQYF. CDR3 in DNA: TGCGCCAGCAGCTATTTTCAGTTGACAGGCTCCTACGAGCAGTACTTC.